This T cell receptor (beta chain) was sequenced in a study of Tregs in tolerant kidney transplant recipients. TCRdb's table, derived via immunoSEQ multiplex PCR, lists solely in-frame clones and lacks some. The sample lists under 50,000 clones; roughly 89% were seen once. There are 15 residues in the CDR3. Germline loops: CDR1 SGHVS, CDR2 FQNEAQ. J lost 7 bases, V lost 1 base, and 9 bases had no gene match. The clonotype was recovered from a human donor in good health. The J gene is TRBJ2-7, the V gene TRBV7-8, with 8 bases matching TRBD1. Material: Tregs from blood. CDR3 DNA: TGTGCCAGCAGCTTAGTGGGCAGGGGGCGGTCTGAGCAGTACTTC. Its translation: CASSLVGRGRSEQYF.